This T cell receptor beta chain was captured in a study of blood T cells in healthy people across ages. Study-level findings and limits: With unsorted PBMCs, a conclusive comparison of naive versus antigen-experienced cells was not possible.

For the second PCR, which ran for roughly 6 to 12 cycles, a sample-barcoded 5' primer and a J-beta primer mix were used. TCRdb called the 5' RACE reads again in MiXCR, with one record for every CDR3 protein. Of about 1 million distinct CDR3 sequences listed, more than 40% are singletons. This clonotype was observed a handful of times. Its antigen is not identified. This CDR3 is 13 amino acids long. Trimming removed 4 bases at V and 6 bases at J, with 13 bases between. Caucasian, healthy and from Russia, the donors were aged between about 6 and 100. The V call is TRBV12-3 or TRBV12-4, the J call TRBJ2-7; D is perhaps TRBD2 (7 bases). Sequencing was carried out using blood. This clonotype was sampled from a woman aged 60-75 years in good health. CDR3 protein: CASSSGEGVEQYF. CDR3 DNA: TGTGCCAGCAGTTCCGGGGAGGGGGTCGAGCAGTACTTC.